The clone carrying this T cell receptor beta chain came up many times. What it recognizes is unknown. The library was built from around 380 ng RNA with molecular barcoded adaptors for alpha/delta and beta/gamma chains. TCRdb reprocessed the reads with MiXCR, giving one entry per CDR3 protein. This sample has 130,000 or so distinct CDR3 sequences, with 13% found just once. Germline V gene sequence: CDR1 DFQATT, CDR2 SNEGSKA (reference sequence). Trimming took 3 bases from V and 10 from J; bases not matched to a gene: 11. The CDR3 runs 14 residues. This specimen belongs to a study of read filtering for tumor transcriptome and immune sequencing. Overall study findings and caveats: Sorted CD138-negative bone marrow cells were not purified T cells.

The source material was a population of CD138-negative cells sorted from bone marrow. The clonotype was recovered from a donor aged 40 or older with multiple myeloma. The chain employs TRBV20-1 and TRBJ2-1; 8 positions agree with TRBD2. The CDR3 protein is CSASPRREVVEQFF. The DNA of the CDR3 is TGCAGTGCTAGTCCCAGGCGGGAGGTGGTAGAGCAGTTCTTC.